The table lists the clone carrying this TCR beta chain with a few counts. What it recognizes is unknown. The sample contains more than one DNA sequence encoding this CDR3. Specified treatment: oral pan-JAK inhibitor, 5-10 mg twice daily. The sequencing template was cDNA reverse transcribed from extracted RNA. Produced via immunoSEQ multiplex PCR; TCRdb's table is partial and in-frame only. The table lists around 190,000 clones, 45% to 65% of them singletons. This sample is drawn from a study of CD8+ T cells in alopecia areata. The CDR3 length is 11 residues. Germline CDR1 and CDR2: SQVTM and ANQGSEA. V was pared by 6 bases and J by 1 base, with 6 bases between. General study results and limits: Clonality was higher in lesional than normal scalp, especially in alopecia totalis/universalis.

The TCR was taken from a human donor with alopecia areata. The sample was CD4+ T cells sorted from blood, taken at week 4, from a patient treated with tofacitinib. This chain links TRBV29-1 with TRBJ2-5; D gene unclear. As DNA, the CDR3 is TGCAGCGTGCGCTTCCAAGAGACCCAGTACTTC. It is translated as CSVRFQETQYF.